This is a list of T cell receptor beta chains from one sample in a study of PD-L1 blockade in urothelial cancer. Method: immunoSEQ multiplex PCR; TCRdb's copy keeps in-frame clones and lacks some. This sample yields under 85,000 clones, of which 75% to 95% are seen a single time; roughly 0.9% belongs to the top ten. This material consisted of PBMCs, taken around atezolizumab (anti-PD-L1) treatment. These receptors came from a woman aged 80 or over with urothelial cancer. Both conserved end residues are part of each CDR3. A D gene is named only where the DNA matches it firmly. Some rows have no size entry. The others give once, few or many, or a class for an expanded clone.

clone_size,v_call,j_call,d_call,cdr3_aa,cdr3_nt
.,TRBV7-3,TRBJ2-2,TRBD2,CASSPGGLSLFF,TGTGCCAGCAGCCCGGGGGGGTTGTCGCTGTTTTTT
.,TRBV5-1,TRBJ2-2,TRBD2,CASSGTSGNTGELFF,TGCGCCAGCAGCGGGACTAGCGGGAACACCGGGGAGCTGTTTTTT
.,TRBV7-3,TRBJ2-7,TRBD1,CASSSDRDHEQYF,TGTGCCAGCAGCTCTGACAGGGACCACGAGCAGTACTTC
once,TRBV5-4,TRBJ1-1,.,CASSLAGQTEAFF,TGTGCCAGCAGCTTGGCAGGTCAAACTGAAGCTTTCTTT
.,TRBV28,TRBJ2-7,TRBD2,CASSSIRLAGFYEQYF,TGTGCCAGCAGTTCTATACGACTAGCGGGATTCTACGAGCAGTACTTC
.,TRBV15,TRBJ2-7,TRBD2,CATRNPREGTYEQYF,TGTGCCACCAGAAACCCTCGGGAGGGGACCTACGAGCAGTACTTC
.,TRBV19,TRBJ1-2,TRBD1,CASSMGTGGGYGYTF,TGTGCCAGTAGTATGGGGACAGGGGGCGGATATGGCTACACCTTC
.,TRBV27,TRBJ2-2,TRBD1,CASSKGQGAANTGELFF,TGTGCCAGCAGTAAGGGACAGGGGGCCGCGAACACCGGGGAGCTGTTTTTT
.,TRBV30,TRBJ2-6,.,CAWSGQAGANVLTF,TGTGCCTGGAGTGGACAGGCTGGGGCCAACGTCCTGACTTTC
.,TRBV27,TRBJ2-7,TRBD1,CASSPRDRGRSYEQYF,TGTGCCAGCAGTCCCCGGGACAGGGGTCGTTCCTACGAGCAGTACTTC
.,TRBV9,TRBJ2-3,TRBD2,CASSPRGGRVGDTQYF,TGTGCCAGCAGCCCAAGGGGCGGGAGGGTTGGAGATACGCAGTATTTT
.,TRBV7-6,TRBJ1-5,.,CASSLAEGQPQHF,TGTGCCAGCAGCTTAGCGGAGGGTCAGCCCCAGCATTTT
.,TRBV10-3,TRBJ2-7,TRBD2,CAISDPPGLAGVPDEQYF,TGTGCCATCAGTGATCCCCCGGGACTAGCGGGAGTTCCGGACGAGCAGTACTTC
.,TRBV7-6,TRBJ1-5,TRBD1,CASSLGTGESQPQHF,TGTGCCAGCAGCTTAGGGACAGGGGAGAGTCAGCCCCAGCATTTT
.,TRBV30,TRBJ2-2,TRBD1,CAWNLGQGRGELFF,TGTGCCTGGAACCTTGGACAGGGGAGAGGGGAGCTGTTTTTT
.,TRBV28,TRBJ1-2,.,CASSPRGHLDHGYTF,TGTGCCAGCAGTCCAAGGGGACACCTGGACCATGGCTACACCTTC
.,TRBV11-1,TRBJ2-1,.,CASSLAGASYNEQFF,TGTGCCAGCAGCTTAGCGGGGGCCTCCTACAATGAGCAGTTCTTC
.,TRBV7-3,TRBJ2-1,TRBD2,CATLGGDEQFF,TGTGCCACCCTCGGGGGGGATGAGCAGTTCTTC
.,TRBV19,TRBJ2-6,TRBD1,CASRTLGTESTNVLTF,TGTGCCAGTAGGACCCTTGGGACAGAGTCGACCAACGTCCTGACTTTC
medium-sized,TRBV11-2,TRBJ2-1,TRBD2,CASSLGSGRDQFF,TGTGCCAGCAGCTTAGGGAGCGGGAGGGATCAGTTCTTC
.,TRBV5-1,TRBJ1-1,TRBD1,CASSRGGTGGTEAFF,TGCGCCAGCAGCCGGGGAGGGACAGGGGGGACTGAAGCTTTCTTT
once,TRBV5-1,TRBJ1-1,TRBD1,CASSRSTGTNTEAFF,TGCGCCAGCAGCCGGTCGACAGGGACAAACACTGAAGCTTTCTTT
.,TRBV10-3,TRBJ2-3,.,CAISDSATPYTDTQYF,TGTGCCATCAGTGATAGCGCGACCCCCTACACAGATACGCAGTATTTT
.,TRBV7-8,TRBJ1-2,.,CASSLGAAGVYGYTF,TGTGCCAGCAGCTTAGGGGCGGCAGGGGTCTATGGCTACACCTTC
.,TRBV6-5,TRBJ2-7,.,CASQTAGVYEQYF,TGTGCCAGCCAGACAGCAGGGGTCTACGAGCAGTACTTC
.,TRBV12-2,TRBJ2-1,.,CASRLGQFGGEQFF,TGTGCAAGTCGCTTAGGACAGTTCGGTGGTGAGCAGTTCTTC
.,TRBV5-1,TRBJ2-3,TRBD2,CASSLGPAGGTDTQYF,TGCGCCAGCAGCTTGGGTCCAGCGGGGGGCACAGATACGCAGTATTTT
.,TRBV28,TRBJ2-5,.,CASSLLAEGQTQYF,TGTGCCAGCAGTTTGTTAGCGGAGGGGCAGACCCAGTACTTC
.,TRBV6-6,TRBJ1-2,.,CASSTVYGYTF,TGTGCCAGCAGTACAGTCTATGGCTACACCTTC
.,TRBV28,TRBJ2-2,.,CASSLGVGELFF,TGTGCCAGCAGCCTCGGGGTCGGGGAGCTGTTTTTT
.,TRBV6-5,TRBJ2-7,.,CASSFSLGAPYEQYF,TGTGCCAGCAGTTTCTCTTTGGGGGCCCCCTACGAGCAGTACTTC
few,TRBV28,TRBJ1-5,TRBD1,CASSITGTGVSNQPQHF,TGTGCCAGCAGTATCACCGGGACAGGGGTTAGCAATCAGCCCCAGCATTTT
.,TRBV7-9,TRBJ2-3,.,CASSFTNRNRTDTQYF,TGTGCCAGCAGCTTTACAAACAGAAATCGCACAGATACGCAGTATTTT
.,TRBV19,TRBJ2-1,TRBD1,CASSIRQGARNEQFF,TGTGCCAGTAGTATTAGGCAGGGGGCTCGCAATGAGCAGTTCTTC
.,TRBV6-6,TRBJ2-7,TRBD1,CASSYGTGVAYEQYF,TGTGCCAGCAGTTACGGGACAGGGGTCGCCTACGAGCAGTACTTC